The clone carrying this T cell receptor (beta chain) appeared once. Authors' analysis steps: It was from reference gene primer amplification that nucleated cell counts were estimated. The table came from immunoSEQ multiplex PCR; TCRdb's copy has only in-frame clones and leaves some out. The D gene and trimming were derived from the DNA, and the V and J assignments and clone size from that table. The sample carries about 110,000 clones, about two thirds recorded once. The record originates from a study of blood T cell repertoires in COVID-19. In the study overall: PBMCs, B-cell-depleted T cells, or T cells were the source of the cDNA or gDNA that made up the material.

V dropped 5 bases and J dropped 6 bases, with 13 bases sitting between them. The CDR3 sequence is 14 residues long. Germline V gene data show CDR1 as LGHDT and CDR2 as YNNKEL (reference sequence). Sample: peripheral blood. This chain uses TRBV3-1 (or the pseudogene TRBV3-2) with TRBJ1-4, with a tentative D call TRBD1 (5 bases). The sequence was collected from a human donor with acute or convalescent COVID-19. The donor label of this sample is uncertain. The CDR3: CASSGGTFDEKLFF. CDR3 DNA sequence: TGTGCCAGCAGCGGCGGGACCTTCGATGAAAAACTGTTTTTT.